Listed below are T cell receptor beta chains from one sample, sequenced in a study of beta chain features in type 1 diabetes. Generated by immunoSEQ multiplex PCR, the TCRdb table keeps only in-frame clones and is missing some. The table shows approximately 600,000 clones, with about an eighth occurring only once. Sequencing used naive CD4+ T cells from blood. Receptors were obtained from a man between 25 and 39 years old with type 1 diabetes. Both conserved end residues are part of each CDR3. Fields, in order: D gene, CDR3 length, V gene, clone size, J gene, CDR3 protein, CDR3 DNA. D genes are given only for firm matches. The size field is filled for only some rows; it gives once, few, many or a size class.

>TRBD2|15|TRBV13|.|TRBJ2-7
CASSQRAGGPDEQYF
TGTGCCAGCAGCCAGAGAGCGGGGGGGCCCGACGAGCAGTACTTC
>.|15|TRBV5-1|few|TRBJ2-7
CASSFNGQGPYEQYF
TGCGCCAGCAGCTTCAATGGTCAGGGACCCTACGAGCAGTACTTC
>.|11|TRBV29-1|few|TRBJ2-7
CSVETVGEQYF
TGCAGCGTTGAGACAGTTGGCGAGCAGTACTTC
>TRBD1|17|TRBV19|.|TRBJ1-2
CASTDGAGQGTLFGYTF
TGTGCCAGTACCGATGGTGCGGGACAGGGGACCCTCTTTGGCTACACCTTC
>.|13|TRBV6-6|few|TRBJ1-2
CASTVGQQYGYTF
TGTGCCAGCACCGTCGGACAGCAGTATGGCTACACCTTC
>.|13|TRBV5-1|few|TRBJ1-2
CASSSPARDGYTF
TGCGCCAGCAGCTCCCCGGCCAGGGACGGCTACACCTTC
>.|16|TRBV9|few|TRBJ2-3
CASSVEAGPSTDTQYF
TGTGCCAGCAGCGTAGAGGCGGGGCCTAGCACAGATACGCAGTATTTT
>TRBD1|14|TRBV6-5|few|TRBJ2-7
CASSPDRVTYEQYF
TGTGCCAGCAGCCCAGACAGGGTGACCTACGAGCAGTACTTC
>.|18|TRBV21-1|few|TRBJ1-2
CASSKFHGFGTDRFSYTF
TGTGCCAGCAGCAAATTTCATGGGTTTGGGACAGACCGCTTCAGCTACACCTTC
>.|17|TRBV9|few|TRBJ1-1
CASSVEIGIRENTEAFF
TGTGCCAGCAGCGTAGAAATAGGAATTAGGGAAAACACTGAAGCTTTCTTT
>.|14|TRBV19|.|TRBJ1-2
CASSIEGRIYGYTF
TGTGCCAGTAGTATTGAGGGGCGAATCTATGGCTACACCTTC
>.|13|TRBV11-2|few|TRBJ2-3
CASSRPETDTQYF
TGTGCCAGCAGCAGACCGGAGACAGATACGCAGTATTTT
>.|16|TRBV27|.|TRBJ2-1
CASSSLTGTSYNEQFF
TGTGCCAGCAGTTCACTCACAGGGACCTCCTACAATGAGCAGTTCTTC
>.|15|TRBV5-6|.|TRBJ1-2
CASSLDPRNLYGYTF
TGTGCCAGCAGCTTGGACCCACGGAACTTATATGGCTACACCTTC
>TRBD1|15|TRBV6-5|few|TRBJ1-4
CASSYSIGGGEKLFF
TGTGCCAGCAGTTACTCGATAGGGGGCGGTGAAAAACTGTTTTTT
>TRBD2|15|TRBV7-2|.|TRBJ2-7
CASSGTSGGPPEQYF
TGTGCCAGCAGCGGGACTAGCGGGGGGCCTCCCGAGCAGTACTTC
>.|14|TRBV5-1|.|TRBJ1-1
CASSPGRINTEAFF
TGCGCCAGCAGCCCTGGACGGATAAACACTGAAGCTTTCTTT
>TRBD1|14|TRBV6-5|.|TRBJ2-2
CASSPDRGTGELFF
TGTGCCAGCAGTCCCGACAGGGGTACCGGGGAGCTGTTTTTT